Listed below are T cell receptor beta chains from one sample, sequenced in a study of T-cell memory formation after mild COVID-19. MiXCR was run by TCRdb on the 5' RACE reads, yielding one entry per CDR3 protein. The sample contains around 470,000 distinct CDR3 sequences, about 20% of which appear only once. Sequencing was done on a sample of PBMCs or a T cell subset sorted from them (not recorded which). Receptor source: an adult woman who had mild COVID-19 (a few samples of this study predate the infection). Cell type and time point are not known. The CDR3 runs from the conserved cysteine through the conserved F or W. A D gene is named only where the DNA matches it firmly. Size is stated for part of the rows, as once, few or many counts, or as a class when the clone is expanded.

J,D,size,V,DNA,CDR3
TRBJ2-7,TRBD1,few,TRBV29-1,TGCAGCGCGGGACAGCTAAACTACGAGCAGTACTTC,CSAGQLNYEQYF
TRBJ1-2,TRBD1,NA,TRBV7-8,TGTGCCAGCAGCTTAACCCGGGACAGGGTGTCTTTCTATGGCTACACCTTC,CASSLTRDRVSFYGYTF
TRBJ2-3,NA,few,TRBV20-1,TGCAGTGCTAGACCTTCGAGACAGAGCACAGATACGCAGTATTTT,CSARPSRQSTDTQYF
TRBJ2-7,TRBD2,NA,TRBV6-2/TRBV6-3,TGTGCCAGCAGTCTCGCTAGCGGGGGGCCCTACGAGCAGTACTTC,CASSLASGGPYEQYF
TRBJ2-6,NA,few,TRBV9,TGTGCCAGCAGCGTAAGAGCCGGGGCCAACGTCCTGACTTTC,CASSVRAGANVLTF
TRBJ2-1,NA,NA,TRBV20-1,TGCAGTGCTTTGACTAGAGGCAATGAGCAGTTCTTC,CSALTRGNEQFF
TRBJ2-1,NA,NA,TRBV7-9,TGTGCCAGCAGCCTTGGACAAGTAGCGCACAGCTCCTACAATGAGCAGTTCTTC,CASSLGQVAHSSYNEQFF
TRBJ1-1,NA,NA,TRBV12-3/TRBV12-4,TGTGCCAGCAGTTTTTCACCGACTGAAGCTTTCTTT,CASSFSPTEAFF
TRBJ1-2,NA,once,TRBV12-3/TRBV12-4,TGTGCCAGCAGTTCAGCGATGACGGACTACACCTTC,CASSSAMTDYTF
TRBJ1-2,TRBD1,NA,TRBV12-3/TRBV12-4,TGTGCCAGCAGCAACAGGGGCAGCGTTAGCTACACCTTC,CASSNRGSVSYTF
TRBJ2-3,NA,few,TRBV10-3,TGTGCCATCAGGGGGACACATACTAGCACAGATACGCAGTATTTT,CAIRGTHTSTDTQYF
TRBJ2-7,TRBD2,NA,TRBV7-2,TGTGCCAGCAGCCCGGGACTAGCGTCACCCTACGAGCAGTACTTC,CASSPGLASPYEQYF
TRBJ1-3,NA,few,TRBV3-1,TGTGCCAGCAGCCATGGACAGACTGGAAACACCATATATTTT,CASSHGQTGNTIYF
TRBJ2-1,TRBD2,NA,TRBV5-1,TGCGCCAGCAGCAACGGACTAGCGGGGGGGTGGCAGTTCTTC,CASSNGLAGGWQFF
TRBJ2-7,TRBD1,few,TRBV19,TGTGCCAGTAGTATAAGGGGGACAGGGACCTACGAGCAGTACTTC,CASSIRGTGTYEQYF
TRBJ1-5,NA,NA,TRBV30,TGTGCCTGGAGCGTCGGGAAGGACATGCAATATAGCAATCAGCCCCAGCATTTT,CAWSVGKDMQYSNQPQHF
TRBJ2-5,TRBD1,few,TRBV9,TGTGCCAGCAGCGTTAGACAGGGGATCGGAGAGACCCAGTACTTC,CASSVRQGIGETQYF
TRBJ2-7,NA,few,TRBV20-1,TGCAGTATTCGTGGCCGCTCCTACGAGCAGTACTTC,CSIRGRSYEQYF
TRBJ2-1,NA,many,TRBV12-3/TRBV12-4,TGTGCCAGCAGTTACTCTGGAGAGCAGTTCTTC,CASSYSGEQFF
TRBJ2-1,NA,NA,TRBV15,TGTGCCACCACCCCTGATGAGCAGTTCTTC,CATTPDEQFF
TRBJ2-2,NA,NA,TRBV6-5,TGTGCCAGCAGTTACAACGGGGCAGCCCAAACCGGGGAGCTGTTTTTT,CASSYNGAAQTGELFF
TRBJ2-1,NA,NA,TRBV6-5,TGTGCCAGCACCAAGGGGATTAGCTCCTACAATGAGCAGTTCTTC,CASTKGISSYNEQFF
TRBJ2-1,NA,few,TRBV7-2,TGTGCCAGCAGCTTTAGGAATGCACACAATGAGCAGTTCTTC,CASSFRNAHNEQFF
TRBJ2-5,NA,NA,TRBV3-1,TGTGCCAGCAGCAGCCGACAAGTCCAAGAGACCCAGTACTTC,CASSSRQVQETQYF
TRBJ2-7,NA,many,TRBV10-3,TGTGCCATCAGTGGTGGAGGGGGACAGAACTACGAGCAGTACTTC,CAISGGGGQNYEQYF
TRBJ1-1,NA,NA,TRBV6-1,TGTGCCAGCAGTGAAGGGAGGATTGGGGCTGAAGCTTTCTTT,CASSEGRIGAEAFF
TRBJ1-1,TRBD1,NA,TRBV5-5,TGTGCCAGCACATGGGGACAGGGCGTGAACACTGAAGCTTTCTTT,CASTWGQGVNTEAFF
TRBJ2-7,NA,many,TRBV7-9,TGCGCCAGCAGCTTACGGGGTTCCTACGAGCAGTACTTC,CASSLRGSYEQYF
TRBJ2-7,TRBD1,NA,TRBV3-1,TGTGCCAGCAGCCCGAGACAGGGGGCCTCCGAGCAGTACTTC,CASSPRQGASEQYF
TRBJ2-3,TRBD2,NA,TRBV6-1,TGTGCCAGCAGGTGGACTAGCGGGGGCACAGATACGCAGTATTTT,CASRWTSGGTDTQYF
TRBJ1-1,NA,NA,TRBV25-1,TGTGCCAGCAGTTGGACCTTGAGCACTGAAGCTTTCTTT,CASSWTLSTEAFF
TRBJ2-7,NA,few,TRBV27,TGTGCCAGCAGTTCCATCCCCAGGGTCGTATACGAGCAGTACTTC,CASSSIPRVVYEQYF
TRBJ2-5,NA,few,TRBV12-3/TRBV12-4,TGTGCCAGCAGAGACTCTAGTAGGGGCCGGGGGGAGACCCAGTACTTC,CASRDSSRGRGETQYF
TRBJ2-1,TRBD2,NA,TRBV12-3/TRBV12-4,TGTGCCAGCAGTTTGCGAGCGGGGCCCTACAATGAGCAGTTCTTC,CASSLRAGPYNEQFF
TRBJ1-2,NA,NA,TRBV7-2,TGTGCCAGCAGCCCAACCCCCTATGGCTACACCTTC,CASSPTPYGYTF
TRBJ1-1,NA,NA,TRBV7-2,TGTGCCAGCAGCCCGGGCCCTGGATGGACTGAAGCTTTCTTT,CASSPGPGWTEAFF
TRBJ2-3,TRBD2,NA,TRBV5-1,TGCGCCAGCAGCTTTAGGGCTAGCGGGGGACTAGATACGCAGTATTTT,CASSFRASGGLDTQYF
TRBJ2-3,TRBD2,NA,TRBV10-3,TGTGCCATCAGTGAACTAGCGGGGACCACAGATACGCAGTATTTT,CAISELAGTTDTQYF
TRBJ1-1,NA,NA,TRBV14,TGTGCCAGCAGCCAAGGGCTCGCAAGGGACACTGAAGCTTTCTTT,CASSQGLARDTEAFF
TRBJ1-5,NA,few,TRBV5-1,TGCGCCAGCAGCCATGGGGAAAATCAGCCCCAGCATTTT,CASSHGENQPQHF
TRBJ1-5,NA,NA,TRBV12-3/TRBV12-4,TGTGCCAGCCAGCACAGCGGGGCGAAAGGCAATCAGCCCCAGCATTTT,CASQHSGAKGNQPQHF
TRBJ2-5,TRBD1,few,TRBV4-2,TGTGCCAGCAGCAAGACAGGGGGGGGTCAAGAGACCCAGTACTTC,CASSKTGGGQETQYF
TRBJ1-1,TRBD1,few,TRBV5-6,TGTGCCAGCAGCTATCTGACAGGGGTGCCCACTGAAGCTTTCTTT,CASSYLTGVPTEAFF
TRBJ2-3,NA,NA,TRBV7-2,TGTGCCAGCAGCGCGCTAGCAGATACGCAGTATTTT,CASSALADTQYF
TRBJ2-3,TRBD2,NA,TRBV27,TGTGCCAGCAGTTTAATAGTAGCGGGGGGCACAGATACGCAGTATTTT,CASSLIVAGGTDTQYF
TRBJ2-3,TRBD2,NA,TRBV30,TGTGCCTGGAGTCCGGGACTAGCGGGACGGACAGATACGCAGTATTTT,CAWSPGLAGRTDTQYF
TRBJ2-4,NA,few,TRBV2,TGTGCCAGCAGTGAGGGGGGGGCGAGAAACATTCAGTACTTC,CASSEGGARNIQYF
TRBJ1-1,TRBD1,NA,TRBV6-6,TGTGCCAGCAGTTACAACGGACAGGCAGGGAACACTGAAGCTTTCTTT,CASSYNGQAGNTEAFF
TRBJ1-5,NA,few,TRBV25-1,TGTGCCAGCAGTGATTCAGCGGATGGCAATCAGCCCCAGCATTTT,CASSDSADGNQPQHF
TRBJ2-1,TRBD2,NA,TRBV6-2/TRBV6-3,TGTGCCAGCAGAAAGGGTAGGGCGGGAGCGGGAAATGAGCAGTTCTTC,CASRKGRAGAGNEQFF
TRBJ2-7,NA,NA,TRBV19,TGTGCCAGTGGGGGCGACAGGACCTACGAGCAGTACTTC,CASGGDRTYEQYF
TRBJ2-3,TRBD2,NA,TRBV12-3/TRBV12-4,TGTGCCAGCAGTGGTAGCGGGGGGCCAACTAGCACAGATACGCAGTATTTT,CASSGSGGPTSTDTQYF
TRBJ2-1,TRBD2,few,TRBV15,TGTGCCACCAGCCGAACTAGCGGGAATGGCAATGAGCAGTTCTTC,CATSRTSGNGNEQFF
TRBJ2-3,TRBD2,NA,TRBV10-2,TGCGCCAGCAGTGAGACCCCTAGCGGGAGGGGTACAGATACGCAGTATTTT,CASSETPSGRGTDTQYF